In this sample, the clone carrying this T cell receptor (beta chain) turned up a few times. The target antigen is unknown. The record originates from a study of cytomegalovirus exposure and HLA in healthy donors. The CDR3 totals 13 residues. Germline V CDR1 and CDR2: LGHNA, YSLEER. J was trimmed by 6 bases and V by 4 bases; bases with no gene match: 4. The PCR was carried out with 60 Vbeta primers and 13 Jbeta primers. Some clones are missing from TCRdb's copy, which holds only in-frame ones; the method was immunoSEQ multiplex PCR. The table shows about 170,000 clones, with approximately 73% occurring only once. Notes on the study in general: CMV serostatus was the sole immune exposure information available. A highly shared variant cluster was judged a likely technical artifact. 87-base-pair reads could not separate some V segments, including TRBV6-2 and TRBV6-3. Most of the TCR beta V segments (in an earlier analysis) were productive either about 90% or about 30% of the time.

Source material: PBMCs. This rearrangement joins TRBV4-3 to TRBJ1-1; 8 bases line up with TRBD1. The source of this sequence is a woman between 18 and 29 years old in good health and CMV-seropositive. The CDR3 region has the DNA TGCGCCAGCAGCCCTTACAGGGGGTCTGAAGCTTTCTTT. Translated, it gives CASSPYRGSEAFF.